The entry that follows covers one T cell receptor beta chain sequence. It has no known antigen specificity. No base quality information exists; no much larger clone differs at one position. Library prep was done by 5' RACE. Sequencing used an Illumina HiSeq 2500. The second PCR ran for roughly 7 to 12 cycles and used a J-beta primer mix along with a sample-barcoded 5' primer. A unique molecular identifier was introduced onto each TCR beta cDNA molecule by a template-switch 5' adaptor carrying 12 random nucleotides. Each sample yielded at least 2.5 million CDR3-containing paired-end reads. The Mint cDNA synthesis kit, primed by a TRBC-specific oligonucleotide, was used to synthesize first-strand cDNA from all RNA. After uracil-DNA glycosylase treatment, a first 18-cycle PCR used universal primers M1SS and BC2_uni_R on all cDNA. On the authors' methods: For normalization, 1 million high-quality reads, each with a distinct molecular identifier, were randomly selected from each sample. Instead of being binned into consensus sequences, reads that shared molecular identifiers were thrown out. MiTCR, set to a Q25 quality threshold and the strictest error-elimination algorithm, was used for CDR3 identification, clonotype clustering and error correction. A nonparametric unseen species model with Euler transformation was used to estimate a lower bound on total TCR beta diversity. The public sequencing data were trimmed at Q25 with fastp and processed into clonotypes with MiXCR by TCRdb, which kept only in-frame beta chains. CDR3 protein duplicates are merged, each entry listing the most common genes and DNA. TCRdb's processing, not the authors' own work, is the source of the V and J calls. The sample table records some 700,000 distinct CDR3 sequences; 20% to 25% of these occur just once. The ten largest make up 22% of the sample.

Trimming at the junction amounts to 5 bases on V and 5 bases on J, and the germline ends lie 19 bases apart. The CDR3 runs 16 amino acids, cysteine and phenylalanine included. Only the CDR3 part of the read is kept: 48 bases, read in frame from the first base. The germline V gene specifies SNHLY as CDR1 and FYNNEI as CDR2. The sample belongs to a study of blood T cells in healthy people across ages (dated by TCRdb to the mid-2010s). For the study in its entirety: In model experiments, template switching captured about one uniquely barcoded TCR beta cDNA molecule for every two T cells. To track age-related changes in TCR beta repertoire diversity, the study relied on deep sequencing normalized with unique cDNA molecular identifiers. Donors were grouped into four age groups: young (average roughly 15 years), middle-aged (39), aged (around 56) and long-lived (about 82). To avoid experimental bias, donors of different ages were distributed randomly across sequencing lanes. The study analyzed two additional independent replicas of 1 million unique cDNA reads from the same blood draw for two donors, one aged 18 to 29 and one aged 80 or older.

The donors were 40 or so Caucasian individuals from Russia, aged roughly 6 to 100 years, who were systemically healthy. Ten milliliters of peripheral blood were drawn from each donor into EDTA-treated Vacutainer tubes. Ficoll-Paque density-gradient centrifugation was used to isolate PBMCs, with at least 6.5 million per sample. Total RNA, at least 5 micrograms per sample, was extracted from PBMCs with Trizol reagent. For every donor, an aliquot of PBMCs went through flow cytometry to measure the percentages of naive CD45RAhigh/CD27high T cells. On the study overall, not on this receptor specifically: There was a strong correlation between observed TCR beta diversity and the percentage of naive T cells measured by flow cytometry. Estimates of total diversity based on one million sequenced T cells were considered lower bounds and underestimates. Because profiling used bulk unsorted PBMCs, naive and antigen-experienced compartments could not be compared conclusively. Because donor CMV infection status was unknown, age-related changes in expanded clonotypes were potentially confounded. Observed TCR beta diversity per million T cells fell roughly linearly with age, and a significant reduction was already apparent by age about 38. Compared with the aged group, the long-lived group had more naive CD4+ T cells, fewer expanded clones and increased TCR diversity, suggesting age selection.

The sequencing sample was made of blood. This chain joins TRBV2 to TRBJ2-1; no confident D gene assignment can be made. The TCR originated in a man in his sixties or seventies in good health. CDR3 sequence: CASSREPMDVDNEQFF. In nucleotide form, the sequence is TGTGCCAGCAGTCGAGAACCTATGGACGTCGACAATGAGCAGTTCTTC.